The source of this TCR beta chain is a study of cytomegalovirus exposure and HLA in healthy donors. Study background: Drawn from HLA-typed donors, tens of millions of unique TCRs were held in an early data release.

After removal of 5 bases from V and 2 bases from J, the junction contained 2 bases not matched to a gene. The CDR3 contains 12 residues. CDR1 GTSNPN and CDR2 SVGIG come from the germline V gene (reference sequence). Primers included in the PCR were 60 Vbeta and 13 Jbeta primers. Profiling relied on immunoSEQ multiplex PCR, and the TCRdb table lists in-frame clones only, not all of them. Seen here are 120,000 or so clones, approximately 74% observed once, and the top ten hold 3% to 5%. Sequencing used PBMCs. This chain uses TRBV30 with TRBJ1-2; TRBD1 agrees at 7 bases. The TCR originated in a man aged 35 to 55 in good health and CMV-seropositive. The CDR3 DNA follows: TGTGCCTGGCTGACAGGGAACTATGGCTACACCTTC. Amino acid sequence: CAWLTGNYGYTF.